One and the same sample provided the 9 T cell receptor beta chains below, sequenced in a study of coeliac disease (dated by TCRdb to between 2021 and 2024). The library was built by means of the immunoSEQ multiplex PCR assay. TCRdb limited this immuneACCESS table to in-frame rearrangements with V and J called. A share of clones is missing; checked studies link under half to unresolved V genes, and the rest is unexplained. Counted in this sample were about 3,400 clones; about two thirds of them appeared once. The top ten clones comprise roughly 14% of the sample. The sample taken for sequencing was intraepithelial lymphocytes from the gut. The sample's cell subset or site, from its label and the paper: intraepithelial cell (IEC) fraction of small intestinal biopsy. The receptor source for this set is a man between 18 and 35 years old with celiac disease on a gluten-free diet.

CDR3 in amino acids: CASSLGPLNTEAFF. CDR3 DNA sequence: TGCGCCAGCAGCTTGGGGCCGCTGAACACTGAAGCTTTCTTT. The chain has TRBV5-1 and TRBJ1-1, with unresolved D. Per germline, CDR1 SGHRS and CDR2 YFSETQ. The CDR3 loop spans 14 amino acids. V lost 0 bases and J lost 0, with 6 bases in between.

V and J are TRBV4-1 and TRBJ2-7; unclear D gene. Per germline, CDR1 MGHRA and CDR2 YSYEKL. V shed 4 bases and J shed 0 bases, with 10 bases lying between them. The CDR3 consists of 14 residues. CDR3 in DNA: TGCGCCAGCAGCCTTCAGGCCAGCTCCTACGAGCAGTACTTC. Its protein product is CASSLQASSYEQYF.

Only a few counts were recorded for this clone. This rearrangement joins TRBV7-9 to TRBJ2-7; D is unresolved. The CDR3 has 11 residues. Trimming took off 6 bases at V and 3 bases at J, with 6 bases between the two ends. The V gene's germline CDR1 is SEHNR and CDR2 FQNEAQ (reference sequence). In DNA, the CDR3 is TGTGCCAGCAGTTATAACTACGAGCAGTACTTC. Amino acids: CASSYNYEQYF.

The chain uses TRBV28 and TRBJ1-2; no clear D gene. Trimming took 10 bases from V and 6 from J, leaving 15 bases between them. The CDR3 sequence is 12 residues long. From germline, CDR1 is MDHEN and CDR2 SYDVKM. The CDR3 DNA reads TGTGCCACCAAGCTAGGTCTCGATGGCTACACCTTC. Translating it yields CATKLGLDGYTF.

This clone was recorded a few times. The genes are TRBV30 and TRBJ1-1; D remains ambiguous. In germline, CDR1 is GTSNPN, CDR2 SVGIG (reference sequence). V lost 5 bases, J lost 5 bases, and 9 bases lay in between. The CDR3 has 11 amino acids. In DNA form, the CDR3 reads TGTGCCTGGGACGGAGGGACTGAAGCTTTCTTT. The encoded protein is CAWDGGTEAFF.

The rearrangement uses TRBV10-2 and TRBJ1-1, with no clear D. V dropped 8 bases and J dropped 0 bases, with 10 bases sitting between them. CDR1 and CDR2 from the germline V gene are WSHSY and SAAADI. There are 13 residues in the CDR3. The CDR3 DNA is TGCGCCAGCCTAGAGGATATGAACACTGAAGCTTTCTTT. It is translated as CASLEDMNTEAFF.

This rearrangement joins TRBV30 to TRBJ1-1; 7 bases align to TRBD1. CDR1 and CDR2 from the germline V gene are GTSNPN and SVGIG (reference sequence). This CDR3 spans 17 amino acids. Germline trimming cut 0 bases from V and 0 bases from J; bases unmatched to any gene: 10. The CDR3 loop is CAWSVPYSTGVNTEAFF. The DNA of the CDR3 is TGTGCCTGGAGTGTACCCTACTCAACAGGGGTGAACACTGAAGCTTTCTTT.

This clone was detected only once. The chain uses TRBV6-5 and TRBJ1-5; 7 bases are shared with TRBD1. Germline trimming cut 6 bases from V and 7 bases from J; bases unmatched to any gene: 6. Germline V CDR1 and CDR2: MNHEY, SVGAGI. This CDR3 contains 13 residues. The CDR3 region is CASRTRGNQPQHF. CDR3 bases: TGTGCCAGCAGGACCAGGGGGAACCAGCCCCAGCATTTT.

This clone has only a few counts. This chain uses TRBV5-1 with TRBJ2-2, with a weak D call TRBD2 (5 bases). The CDR3 contains 11 residues. The germline CDR1 and CDR2 sequences are SGHRS and YFSETQ. V was pared by 0 bases and J by 15 bases, with 9 bases between. The CDR3: CASSLAGLMFF. The CDR3 DNA follows: TGCGCCAGCAGCTTGGCGGGGTTGATGTTTTTT. Supplemented by reference TRBV5-1 and TRBJ2-2, the full variable domain reads KAGVTQTPRYLIKTRGQQVTLSCSPISGHRSVSWYQQTPGQGLQFLFEYFSETQRNKGNFPGRFSGRQFSNSRSEMNVSTLELGDSALYLCASSLAGLMFFGEGSRLTVL.